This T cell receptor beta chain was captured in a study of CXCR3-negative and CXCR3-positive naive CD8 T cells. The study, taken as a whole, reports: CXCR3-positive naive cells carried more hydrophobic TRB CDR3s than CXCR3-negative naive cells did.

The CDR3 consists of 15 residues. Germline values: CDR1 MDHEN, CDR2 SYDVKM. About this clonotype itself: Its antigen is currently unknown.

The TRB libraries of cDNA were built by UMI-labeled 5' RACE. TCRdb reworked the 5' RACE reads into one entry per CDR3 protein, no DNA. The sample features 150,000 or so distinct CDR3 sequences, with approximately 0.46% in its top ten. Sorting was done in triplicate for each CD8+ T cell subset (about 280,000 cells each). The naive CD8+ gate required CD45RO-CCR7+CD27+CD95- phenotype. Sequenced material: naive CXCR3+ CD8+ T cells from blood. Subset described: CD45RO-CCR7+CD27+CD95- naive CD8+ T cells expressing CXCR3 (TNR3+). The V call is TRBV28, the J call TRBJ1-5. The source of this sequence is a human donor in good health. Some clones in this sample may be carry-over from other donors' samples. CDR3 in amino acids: CASSLYNLSNQPQHF.